This T cell receptor (beta chain) was documented in a study of T cell changes during pregnancy in multiple sclerosis (dated by TCRdb to about 2019). Broadly, across the study: In women with multiple sclerosis, the researchers looked at how the T cell repertoire shifted as pregnancy progressed.

The method behind the library was the immunoSEQ multiplex PCR assay. The table comes from immuneACCESS by way of TCRdb, which keeps in-frame sequences with V and J called. Part of the clones is missing from these tables; in studies checked, under half for an unresolved V gene and the rest for unknown reasons. The table for this sample lists around 81,000 clones; approximately 92% of them were counted only once. The biggest ten clones account for over 3.5% of the sample. As to this clone: The target of this receptor is not known. No per-base quality is available; no much larger clone lies one base away.

The sample was peripheral blood, taken after pregnancy. This clonotype was obtained from a female donor in good health, enrolled as a control in a pregnancy study.

The base sequence is TGTGCCAGCAGGGGGGCCGGGTTTAGCTCTGGGGCCAACGTCCTGACTTTC. Its amino acids are CASRGAGFSSGANVLTF. The V and J genes are TRBV28 and TRBJ2-6; the D gene is perhaps TRBD1, from 6 matching bases. Based on the germline V gene, the CDR1 and CDR2 sequences are MDHEN and SYDVKM. Trimming costs V 6 bases and J 0 bases, and their ends lie 15 bases apart. The CDR3 numbers 17 residues from cysteine through phenylalanine. Only the CDR3 DNA stays, 51 bases, in frame from base 1.